This T cell receptor beta chain was retrieved from a study of post-analysis software for immune sequencing data. Whole-study results and caveats: Clustering by F measure revealed strong co-clustering among samples prepared together in one batch. Roughly five TRBV segments were more frequent in patients than controls; TRBV5-6, TRBV5-1 and TRBV20-1 belonged to this group.

This clonotype occurred a few times. Its cognate antigen is unknown. Trimming took off 0 bases at V and 0 bases at J, with 9 bases between the two ends. CDR1 is MNHNY and CDR2 is SVGAGI in the germline V gene (reference sequence). The CDR3 consists of 16 residues. The TCR beta cDNA libraries contained unique molecular identifiers. It was from approximately 0.91 to 9.4 million T cells that about 540,000 cDNA molecules came. TCRdb re-called the PCR reads with MiXCR, one entry per CDR3 protein. The data hold roughly 800,000 distinct CDR3 sequences, with 53% observed a single time. The chain is built from TRBV6-6 and TRBJ2-4; TRBD1 is a possible D gene (6 bases). Input material: blood. This sequence originates from a girl aged 5-17 years with multiple sclerosis. The CDR3 spells CASSYSDSRAKNIQYF. The CDR3 coding sequence is TGTGCCAGCAGTTACTCGGACAGCCGAGCCAAAAACATTCAGTACTTC.